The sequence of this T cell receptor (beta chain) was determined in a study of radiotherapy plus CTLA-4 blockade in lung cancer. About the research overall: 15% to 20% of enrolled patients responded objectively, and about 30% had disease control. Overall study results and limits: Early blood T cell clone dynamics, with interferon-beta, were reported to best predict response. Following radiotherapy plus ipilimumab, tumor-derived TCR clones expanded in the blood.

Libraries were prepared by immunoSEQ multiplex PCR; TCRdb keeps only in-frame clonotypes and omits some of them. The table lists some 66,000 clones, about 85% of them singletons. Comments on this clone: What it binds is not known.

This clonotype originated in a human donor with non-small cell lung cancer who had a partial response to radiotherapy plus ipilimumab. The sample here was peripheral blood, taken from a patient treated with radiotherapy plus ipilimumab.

CDR3 sequence (DNA): TGTGCCAGCAGCTTAGAGGCTATGGGCCCCTCAGAGAGGTTCTTC. Translated: CASSLEAMGPSERFF. The rearrangement links TRBV7-2 to TRBJ2-1; D gene uncertain. V lost 1 base to trimming and J lost 15 bases, with 22 bases between them. Germline V lookup: CDR1 SGHTA, CDR2 FQGNSA. There are 15 residues in the CDR3.